The clone carrying this T cell receptor beta chain was counted at least ten times. This sample is part of a study of response to subunit inactivated influenza vaccine. TCRdb reprocessed the RT-PCR reads with MiXCR, giving one entry per CDR3 protein. The repertoire holds roughly 620,000 distinct CDR3 sequences, with over 9% as singletons. V was clipped by 1 base and J by 6 bases, with 13 bases between them. The germline V gene has CDR1 SGHDN and CDR2 FVKESK. The CDR3 extends over 14 amino acids. The data were also submitted as part of a second study, on T cells expressing NK-cell markers. Per that study: The authors generated TCR beta cDNA through 5'RACE template switching with UMIs.

The chain recombines TRBV14 with TRBJ2-7; D not resolved. The source material was PBMCs from blood, sampled on the day of vaccination. The clonotype was recovered from a man aged 45-65 years who received an inactivated influenza vaccine. The CDR3 loop is CASSQAHGVSEQYF. CDR3 DNA: TGTGCCAGCAGCCAAGCTCATGGTGTAAGCGAGCAGTACTTC.